This T cell receptor beta chain was obtained from a study of CD8 T cells in ankylosing spondylitis. The CDR3 length is 17 residues. The V gene's germline CDR1 is SGHKS and CDR2 YYEKEE (reference sequence). Quantitative 5'-RACE with molecular barcodes was used to make the TCR beta libraries. A single record per CDR3 protein comes from TCRdb applying MiXCR to the 5' RACE reads. The table shows under 250,000 distinct CDR3 sequences, with about 30% occurring only once. Study results and caveats: Previous work reported some of these motif variants in the synovial fluid and blood of reactive arthritis. Matched ankylosing spondylitis synovial fluid reportedly showed significant enrichment of disease-linked clones.

To note about this clonotype: Its cognate antigen is unknown. The junction does not match germline at one end; this may be a read error.

V and J are TRBV5-5 and TRBJ2-5; 12 nucleotides line up with TRBD1. The sample was blood, either unsorted or a sorted T cell fraction (not recorded which). This TCR derives from a male donor with ankylosing spondylitis or in good health (not recorded which). The CDR3, as DNA: TGTGCCAGCAGCTTGCAGTGGGACAGGGGGCACCAAGATACCCAGTACTTC. This gives the protein CASSLQWDRGHQDTQYF. Variable domain in full (rest from reference TRBV5-5 and TRBJ2-5): DAGVTQSPTHLIKTRGQQVTLRCSPISGHKSVSWYQQVLGQGPQFIFQYYEKEERGRGNFPDRFSARQFPNYSSELNVNALLLGDSALYLCASSLQWDRGHQDTQYFGPGTRLLVL.